Presented here are 29 T cell receptor beta chains from one specimen sequenced in a study of blood T cell repertoires in COVID-19. The table came from immunoSEQ multiplex PCR; TCRdb's copy has only in-frame clones and leaves some out. The data show under 130,000 clones, roughly 81% seen once. The specimen was peripheral blood. The receptors derive from a human donor in a cohort sampled during active COVID-19.

This clone was detected only once. The chain couples TRBV27 to TRBJ2-7, with 8 bases lining up with TRBD1. The V and J ends lost 6 bases and 1 base, in that order; junction bases with no gene match: 8. Germline V gives CDR1 MNHEY, CDR2 SMNVEV (reference sequence). CDR3 length: 15 residues. The CDR3 DNA is TGTGCCAGCAGCACCGGGACAGGCTGGTCCTACGAGCAGTACTTC. This translates into CASSTGTGWSYEQYF.

The rearrangement links TRBV7-2 to TRBJ2-1; 9 positions match TRBD2. Germline V gene lookup returns CDR1 SGHTA and CDR2 FQGNSA. J was trimmed by 6 bases and V by 0 bases; bases with no gene match: 3. The CDR3 loop spans 15 amino acids. As DNA, the CDR3 is TGTGCCAGCAGCTTAGCAGCGGGAGGCCCCAATGAGCAGTTCTTC. Translation: CASSLAAGGPNEQFF.

This clone has a handful of counts. The chain carries TRBV9 and TRBJ1-3; D is possibly TRBD1 (6 bases). The V and J ends lost 5 bases and 4 bases respectively, with 16 bases between them. Per the germline V gene, CDR1 is SGDLS and CDR2 is YYNGEE. The CDR3 runs 15 residues. Written as DNA, the CDR3 is TGTGCCAGCAGTGCCGATGGGACACTCGGAAACACCATATATTTT. Its translation: CASSADGTLGNTIYF.

J is TRBJ2-4 and V is TRBV10-1; D is perhaps TRBD2 (5 bases). CDR3 length: 14 amino acids. Germline values: CDR1 WNHNN, CDR2 SYGVQD (reference sequence). Trimming removed 0 bases at V and 9 bases at J, with 12 bases between. CDR3 bases: TGCGCCAGCAGTGAGTCGGGGTCGCGGGTCATTCAGTACTTC. Protein: CASSESGSRVIQYF.

V gene TRBV6-5 combines with J gene TRBJ1-1; 10 bases match TRBD1. The CDR3 is made up of 14 amino acids. V shed 7 bases and J 9 bases; nucleotides not matched to a gene: 11. Germline V lookup: CDR1 MNHEY, CDR2 SVGAGI. The CDR3 protein is CASTETGGGGKAFF. The CDR3 DNA follows: TGTGCCAGCACCGAGACAGGGGGCGGGGGCAAAGCTTTCTTT.

V gene TRBV15 combines with J gene TRBJ1-1; 8 nucleotides align to TRBD1. Germline CDR1 and CDR2: LNHNV and YYDKDF (reference sequence). J lost 7 bases, V lost 4 bases, and 5 bases had no gene match. The CDR3 runs to 13 residues. Here the CDR3 reads CATSIRTGSEAFF. CDR3 sequence (DNA): TGTGCCACCAGCATTAGGACAGGGAGTGAAGCTTTCTTT.

This clone was picked up one time. This chain joins TRBV5-1 and TRBJ2-7, with 9 nucleotides matching TRBD1. The germline gives CDR1 SGHRS, CDR2 YFSETQ. Trimming at V came to 4 bases and at J to 0 bases, leaving 5 bases not matched to a gene. This CDR3 has 15 amino acids. In nucleotides, the CDR3 is TGCGCCAGCAGCCGACAGGGGGGCCCCTCCTACGAGCAGTACTTC. Translation gives CASSRQGGPSYEQYF. The whole variable domain, filled in from reference TRBV5-1 and TRBJ2-7, reads KAGVTQTPRYLIKTRGQQVTLSCSPISGHRSVSWYQQTPGQGLQFLFEYFSETQRNKGNFPGRFSGRQFSNSRSEMNVSTLELGDSALYLCASSRQGGPSYEQYFGPGTRLTVT.

On this clone: An end of the junction differs from the germline gene, which may be a read error. The gene calls are TRBV3-1 (or the pseudogene TRBV3-2) and TRBJ1-1, with D uncertain. This CDR3 comprises 15 residues. The germline V gene has CDR1 LGHDT and CDR2 YNNKEL (reference sequence). CDR3 sequence (DNA): TGTGCCAGCAGCCAAGACAGTATTATGAACGGGGAAGCTCTCTTT. Its protein is CASSQDSIMNGEALF.

The chain combines TRBV27 with TRBJ2-1, with 10 nucleotides matching TRBD1. This CDR3 has 16 residues. Trimming cost V 5 bases and J 3 bases; bases outside gene matches: 7. CDR1 is MNHEY, CDR2 SMNVEV, per germline (reference sequence). CDR3 DNA: TGTGCCAGCAGTCCAGTAGGGACAGGGGACTACAATGAGCAGTTCTTC. Protein product: CASSPVGTGDYNEQFF.

The chain recombines TRBV6-5 with TRBJ1-1, with a possible D match to TRBD1 (6 bases). The germline CDR1 and CDR2 sequences are MNHEY and SVGAGI. Between the trimmed V and J ends, which lost 4 bases and 11 bases, there was a span of 11 bases. The length of the CDR3 is 11 residues. The CDR3: CASSSTGIAFF. Here the CDR3 DNA reads TGTGCCAGCAGTTCCACAGGGATCGCTTTCTTT.

The J gene is TRBJ1-2, the V gene TRBV7-9, with 7 bases fitting TRBD1. The CDR3 contains 13 residues. CDR1 is SEHNR, CDR2 FQNEAQ, per germline (reference sequence). Trimming cost V 5 bases and J 9 bases; bases outside gene matches: 9. The CDR3 loop reads CASSPGTAQSYTF. CDR3 bases: TGTGCCAGCAGCCCCGGGACAGCTCAGAGCTACACCTTC.

The genes are TRBV6-1 and TRBJ1-2, with 10 bases identical to TRBD1. V was pared by 3 bases and J by 8 bases, with 6 bases of the junction left unmatched. The CDR3 loop spans 14 amino acids. CDR1 is MNHNS and CDR2 is SASEGT in the germline V gene. The CDR3: CASSEYRDRGGYTF. The CDR3 nucleotides read TGTGCCAGCAGTGAGTACAGGGACAGGGGCGGCTACACCTTC.

The V call is TRBV2, the J call TRBJ1-2; a weak D match, TRBD1 (6 bases). The CDR3 is 13 amino acids. Trimming pared 4 bases from V and 3 bases from J, leaving 9 bases between. Germline assignment: CDR1 SNHLY and CDR2 FYNNEI. The CDR3 DNA reads TGTGCCAGCAGTGGACAGGACCACTATGGCTACACCTTC. It yields the protein CASSGQDHYGYTF.

The V gene is TRBV19, the J gene TRBJ1-5; TRBD1 matches at 7 bases. Germline trimming cut 5 bases from V and 6 bases from J; bases unmatched to any gene: 7. The germline gives CDR1 LNHDA, CDR2 SQIVND (reference sequence). This CDR3 is built from 14 residues. CDR3 in amino acids: CASSPGGSSQPQHF. CDR3 nucleotide sequence: TGTGCCAGTAGTCCAGGGGGATCAAGTCAGCCCCAGCATTTT.

The chain recombines TRBV27 with TRBJ1-1; D remains ambiguous. Deletions cut 6 bases from V and 3 bases from J, with 11 bases between. This CDR3 is built from 13 residues. In germline, CDR1 is MNHEY, CDR2 SMNVEV (reference sequence). The CDR3 loop reads CASRVSRYTEAFF. The CDR3 DNA sequence: TGTGCCAGCAGAGTTTCTAGGTACACTGAAGCTTTCTTT.

The sample holds a few counts of this clone. CDR3 nucleotides: TGTGCCAGCAGCCCTGGGGGGTCACGGGGAAGCACCGGGGAGCTGTTTTTT. It translates to CASSPGGSRGSTGELFF. The chain links TRBV7-9 to TRBJ2-2; D possibly corresponds to TRBD2 (6 bases). The CDR3 is 17 residues long. V was shortened by 5 bases and J by 4 bases, with 20 bases between the two germline ends. In germline, CDR1 is SEHNR, CDR2 FQNEAQ (reference sequence).

The chain combines TRBV18 with TRBJ2-4; 8 bases align to TRBD2. Germline-derived CDR1 and CDR2 are KGHSH and LQKENI. The CDR3 spans 15 residues. The V and J ends lost 3 bases and 4 bases, in that order; junction bases with no gene match: 5. CDR3 coding DNA: TGTGCCAGCTCACCGGGCGGGGGGAGTAAAAACATTCAGTACTTC. It yields the protein CASSPGGGSKNIQYF.

The chain joins TRBV7-6 to TRBJ2-3; tentatively, D is TRBD1 (6 bases). Germline CDR1 is SGHVS and CDR2 is FNYEAQ. V was shortened by 3 bases and J by 2 bases, with 18 bases between the two germline ends. This CDR3 region has 17 residues. The CDR3 spells CASSLVPSGADTDTQYF. The CDR3 DNA is TGTGCCAGCAGCTTGGTTCCTTCAGGGGCCGACACAGATACGCAGTATTTT.

This chain uses TRBV3-1 (or the pseudogene TRBV3-2) with TRBJ2-2; TRBD1 is a possible D gene (6 bases). Trimming took 5 bases from V and 5 from J, leaving 9 bases between them. Germline V gene lookup returns CDR1 LGHDT and CDR2 YNNKEL (reference sequence). The CDR3 is 13 amino acids. The CDR3 here is CASSIGTTGELFF. The CDR3 nucleotides read TGTGCCAGCAGCATAGGGACAACCGGGGAGCTGTTTTTT.

This chain joins TRBV5-6 and TRBJ1-1, with D maybe TRBD1 (5 bases). Germline V lookup: CDR1 SGHDT, CDR2 YYEEEE. The CDR3 length is 14 residues. The V and J ends lost 0 bases and 8 bases respectively, with 14 bases between them. CDR3 DNA sequence: TGTGCCAGCAGCTTGGTTGCGGGGGGAAGGGAAGCTTTCTTT. Translating it yields CASSLVAGGREAFF.

The chain is built from TRBV7-9 and TRBJ2-1; 10 bases map to TRBD2. Germline V CDR1 and CDR2: SEHNR, FQNEAQ (reference sequence). V dropped 1 base and J dropped 7; count of bases not matched to a gene: 1. The CDR3 covers 14 residues. The CDR3 nucleotides read TGTGCCAGCAGCTTAGTGGGACTAGCGAATGAGCAGTTCTTC. The encoded protein is CASSLVGLANEQFF.

The chain links TRBV2 to TRBJ1-2; the match to TRBD1 covers 10 bases. This CDR3 has 16 residues. Germline CDR1 SNHLY, CDR2 FYNNEI. V dropped 6 bases and J dropped 6; count of bases not matched to a gene: 13. CDR3 protein: CASSEVIWTGGNGYTF. The CDR3, as DNA: TGTGCCAGCAGCGAGGTGATTTGGACAGGGGGAAATGGCTACACCTTC. Complete variable domain (other parts from reference TRBV2 and TRBJ1-2): EPEVTQTPSHQVTQMGQEVILRCVPISNHLYFYWYRQILGQKVEFLVSFYNNEISEKSEIFDDQFSVERPDGSNFTLKIRSTKLEDSAMYFCASSEVIWTGGNGYTFGSGTRLTVV.

The CDR3 here is CASSSQGAAGDTQYF. CDR3 DNA: TGTGCCAGCAGCTCACAGGGGGCGGCGGGAGATACGCAGTATTTT. The chain combines TRBV7-3 with TRBJ2-3; TRBD1 matches at 9 bases. The germline gives CDR1 SGHTA, CDR2 FQGTGA. This CDR3 comprises 15 residues. J gave up 5 bases and V 4 bases, and 7 bases lay outside the gene matches. Complete variable domain (other parts from reference TRBV7-3 and TRBJ2-3): GAGVSQTPSNKVTEKGKYVELRCDPISGHTALYWYRQSLGQGPEFLIYFQGTGAADDSGLPNDRFFAVRPEGSVSTLKIQRTERGDSAVYLCASSSQGAAGDTQYFGPGTRLTVL.

The chain recombines TRBV5-5 with TRBJ2-5, with D unresolved. Trimming stripped 0 bases from V and 5 bases from J, with 2 bases between. Germline assignment: CDR1 SGHKS and CDR2 YYEKEE (reference sequence). The CDR3 has 11 residues. CDR3 nucleotides: TGTGCCAGCAGCTTGGCGGAGACCCAGTACTTC. Its translation: CASSLAETQYF.

J is TRBJ1-5 and V is TRBV12-3 or TRBV12-4; D is uncertain. Trimming took 3 bases from V and 6 from J, leaving 9 bases between them. This CDR3 has 13 amino acids. For the CDR3, the DNA is TGTGCCAGCAGTTTCGCGCGGGGTCAGCCCCAGCATTTT. Translation gives CASSFARGQPQHF.

The chain combines TRBV28 with TRBJ2-5, with TRBD2 identical over 14 bases. This CDR3 has 17 amino acids. V lost 5 bases and J lost 4; bases outside the gene matches: 9. Germline CDR1 MDHEN, CDR2 SYDVKM. CDR3 region: CASSPGTSGRAGETQYF. The CDR3 coding sequence is TGTGCCAGCAGTCCAGGGACTAGCGGGAGAGCAGGAGAGACCCAGTACTTC.

This clone was seen a handful of times. The chain uses TRBV28 and TRBJ2-7; 9 bases map to TRBD2. The CDR3 runs 17 residues. From germline, CDR1 is MDHEN and CDR2 SYDVKM. Trimming at V came to 3 bases and at J to 0 bases, leaving 9 bases not matched to a gene. The CDR3 here is CASSLAGGATLSYEQYF. The CDR3, as DNA: TGTGCCAGCAGTTTGGCGGGAGGGGCGACTCTCTCCTACGAGCAGTACTTC. Together with reference TRBV28 and TRBJ2-7, the CDR3 gives the full variable domain: DVKVTQSSRYLVKRTGEKVFLECVQDMDHENMFWYRQDPGLGLRLIYFSYDVKMKEKGDIPEGYSVSREKKERFSLILESASTNQTSMYLCASSLAGGATLSYEQYFGPGTRLTVT.

Only a few counts were recorded for this clone. The chain recombines TRBV7-6 with TRBJ1-6; perhaps TRBD1 as D (6 bases). Trimming pared 7 bases from V and 10 bases from J, leaving 17 bases between. CDR1 and CDR2 (germline): SGHVS, FNYEAQ. The CDR3 has 14 amino acids. This CDR3 reads CASTTRLGTSPLHF. Here the CDR3 DNA reads TGTGCCAGCACCACAAGACTGGGGACATCACCCCTCCACTTT.

V and J are TRBV3-1 (or the pseudogene TRBV3-2) and TRBJ1-5; D ambiguous. Germline V CDR1 and CDR2: LGHDT, YNNKEL (reference sequence). The CDR3 is 14 amino acids. Trimming removed 2 bases from V and 0 bases from J, with 5 bases in between. The CDR3 here is CASSQFISNQPQHF. In nucleotides, the CDR3 is TGTGCCAGCAGCCAATTTATTAGCAATCAGCCCCAGCATTTT.